Below are 21 T cell receptor beta chains sequenced from a single sample in a study of Graves' ophthalmopathy and Graves' hyperthyroidism (dated by TCRdb to 2016 to 2019). The sequencer was an Illumina HiSeq 2000. For repertoire sequencing, the TCR beta CDR3 regions were amplified from RNA transcripts. The first round of RT-PCR was done with HTBI primers and the Qiagen OneStep RT-PCR kit, and was followed by a second round of multiplex PCR, then size selection and purification. TCRdb ran its own pipeline on the public reads, namely fastp trimming at Q25 and MiXCR clone calling, and kept in-frame beta chains. CDR3 protein duplicates are merged, each entry listing the most common genes and DNA. Recorded for this sample are roughly 600,000 distinct CDR3 sequences; about 40% of them occurred a single time. Clones ranked in the top ten supply around 4% of the sample. The sequencing sample was made of peripheral blood or thyroid tissue (not recorded which). These TCRs come from an adult man with Graves' hyperthyroidism.

The J gene is TRBJ1-2, the V gene TRBV13; 10 nucleotides match TRBD1. CDR3 size: 17 residues. After removal of 7 bases from V and 4 bases from J, the junction contained 15 bases not matched to a gene. CDR1 and CDR2 (germline): PRHDT, FYEKMQ (reference sequence). DNA for the CDR3: TGTGCCAGCATCCCAGGAGTCCGGACAGGGGGTATCTATGGCTACACCTTC. Residues: CASIPGVRTGGIYGYTF.

V and J are TRBV27 and TRBJ1-6; 9 nucleotides match TRBD1. Germline CDR1 and CDR2: MNHEY and SMNVEV (reference sequence). V was clipped by 5 bases and J by 9 bases; unmatched bases: 5. There are 14 residues in the CDR3. The DNA of the CDR3 is TGTGCCAGCAGTCCCGGGACAGGGCTTTCACCCCTCCACTTT. Translation: CASSPGTGLSPLHF.

There are a few counts of this clonotype. The chain joins TRBV29-1 to TRBJ2-5; TRBD1 agrees at 10 bases. Germline assignment: CDR1 SQVTM and CDR2 ANQGSEA. The CDR3 covers 15 residues. Losses at the gene ends were 4 bases for V and 5 bases for J; bases not matched to a gene: 10. The CDR3: CSVVSGQGKMETQYF. DNA for the CDR3: TGCAGCGTTGTTTCGGGACAGGGGAAAATGGAGACCCAGTACTTC. The variable domain in full, completed from reference TRBV29-1 and TRBJ2-5, reads SAVISQKPSRDICQRGTSLTIQCQVDSQVTMMFWYRQQPGQSLTLIATANQGSEATYESGFVIDKFPISRPNLTFSTLTVSNMSPEDSSIYLCSVVSGQGKMETQYFGPGTRLLVL.

In its sample, this clonotype was seen many times. The chain employs TRBV10-1 and TRBJ1-1, with D possibly TRBD1 on 5 matching bases. The V end lost 5 bases, the J end lost 1 base, and 8 bases lay between the germline ends. Germline loops: CDR1 WNHNN, CDR2 SYGVQD (reference sequence). CDR3 length: 13 residues. In DNA, the CDR3 is TGCGCCAGCAGTCAGGGACCGAACACTGAAGCTTTCTTT. It encodes CASSQGPNTEAFF.

The chain links TRBV29-1 to TRBJ2-1, with TRBD1 identical over 11 bases. CDR1 is SQVTM, CDR2 ANQGSEA, per germline. The CDR3 contains 14 residues. The ends lost 7 bases at V and 2 bases at J; junction bases unmatched: 4. CDR3 in DNA: TGCAGCGGCGGGACAGGGGGAACCTACAATGAGCAGTTCTTC. Protein sequence: CSGGTGGTYNEQFF.

This sequence joins TRBV19 and TRBJ1-1, with 9 bases aligning to TRBD1. With V trimmed by 5 bases and J by 1 base, 5 bases remained unmatched. The CDR3 covers 15 residues. CDR1 and CDR2 from the germline V gene are LNHDA and SQIVND (reference sequence). The DNA for the CDR3 is TGTGCCAGTAGTGGGGACAGGGAATGGAACACTGAAGCTTTCTTT. Translated, it gives CASSGDREWNTEAFF.

Of note for this clonotype: A read error may explain this, as a much larger clone is one base away. The conserved phenylalanine or tryptophan is not found at the CDR3 terminus, so this likely reflects a read error. CDR3 in amino acids: CASSQDLGGHFYEQYL. CDR3 DNA sequence: TGCGCCAGCAGCCAAGATTTGGGAGGGCATTTCTACGAGCAGTACCTC. The chain employs TRBV2 and TRBJ2-7; TRBD2 matches at 7 bases. The CDR3 runs 16 residues. Germline V gene lookup returns CDR1 SNHLY and CDR2 FYNNEI.

This clonotype occurred many times. The chain joins TRBV7-9 to TRBJ1-1; 7 nucleotides agree with TRBD1. The germline V gene has CDR1 SEHNR and CDR2 FQNEAQ (reference sequence). Losses at the gene ends were 0 bases for V and 1 base for J; bases not matched to a gene: 8. The CDR3 has 17 amino acids. CDR3: CASSLARTGQKNTEAFF. CDR3 nucleotides: TGTGCCAGCAGCTTAGCACGGACAGGACAAAAGAACACTGAAGCTTTCTTT.

At least ten counts were recorded for this clonotype. The chain carries TRBV6-5 and TRBJ1-1; the match to TRBD1 covers 8 bases. There are 16 residues in the CDR3. Germline V CDR1 and CDR2: MNHEY, SVGAGI. V dropped 7 bases and J dropped 1; count of bases not matched to a gene: 11. In DNA form, the CDR3 reads TGTGCCAGCATACCGAGGATCGGACAGGGGAACACTGAAGCTTTCTTT. Encoded protein: CASIPRIGQGNTEAFF.

Many counts were recorded for this clonotype. The chain joins TRBV12-3 or TRBV12-4 to TRBJ2-7; either TRBD1 or TRBD2 may fit D (5 bases each). This CDR3 spans 14 amino acids. Trimming took off 1 base at V and 7 bases at J, with 14 bases between the two ends. In DNA, the CDR3 is TGTGCCAGCAGTTTAGGAGGGGCTCGAAGGGAGCAGTACTTC. This gives the protein CASSLGGARREQYF.

This chain links TRBV10-3 with TRBJ2-7, with 7 bases that match TRBD2. Trimming took 0 bases from V and 4 from J; bases not matched to a gene: 6. The CDR3 is 15 amino acids. Germline CDR1 ENHRY, CDR2 SYGVKD. Here the CDR3 DNA reads TGTGCCATCAGTGAGTCACTCGGCGGGAGTTACGAGCAGTACTTC. As protein: CAISESLGGSYEQYF.

This clonotype was detected ten times or more. The J gene is TRBJ1-4, the V gene TRBV9; D possibly corresponds to TRBD1 (6 bases). Trimming removed 2 bases from V and 7 bases from J, with 18 bases in between. CDR1 SGDLS and CDR2 YYNGEE come from the germline V gene. This CDR3 has 16 residues. The CDR3: CASSVEGGGTGEKLFF. DNA for the CDR3: TGTGCCAGCAGCGTCGAAGGGGGGGGCACAGGTGAAAAACTGTTTTTT.

Many counts were recorded for this clonotype. The chain uses TRBV25-1 and TRBJ2-7, with 10 bases aligning to TRBD2. Germline-derived CDR1 and CDR2 are MGHDK and SYGVNS. The junction had 6 bases not matched to a gene; V was cut back by 4 bases and J by 3 bases. The CDR3 runs to 15 residues. CDR3 nucleotide sequence: TGTGCCAGCAGTGGAGACCTAGCGGGAGACTACGAGCAGTACTTC. Translation gives CASSGDLAGDYEQYF.

This clonotype was seen repeatedly, ten times or more. CDR3: CASSIDLTYVNTEAFF. DNA for the CDR3: TGTGCCAGTAGTATTGACTTGACATACGTGAACACTGAAGCTTTCTTT. J is TRBJ1-1 and V is TRBV19; D is undetermined. The CDR3 extends over 16 amino acids. Germline V gene data show CDR1 as LNHDA and CDR2 as SQIVND (reference sequence). V shed 3 bases and J shed 0 bases, with 14 bases lying between them.

The V and J genes are TRBV25-1 and TRBJ2-1, with 12 bases that match TRBD2. The CDR3 is 14 amino acids. The germline gives CDR1 MGHDK, CDR2 SYGVNS. V lost 7 bases to trimming and J lost 9 bases; unmatched junction nucleotides: 7. CDR3 nucleotide sequence: TGTGCCAGCACCTCTAGCGGGAGGGCCGCTGAGCAGTTCTTC. This gives the protein CASTSSGRAAEQFF.

This clonotype was seen repeatedly, ten times or more. The J gene is TRBJ2-7, the V gene TRBV9; TRBD2 matches at 7 bases. The germline V gene has CDR1 SGDLS and CDR2 YYNGEE. With 0 bases clipped from V and 3 bases from J, the junction kept 6 bases outside the gene matches. This CDR3 is 15 amino acids long. The CDR3 DNA is TGTGCCAGCAGCGTAGGGGGAGCGGGAAACTACGAGCAGTACTTC. Protein: CASSVGGAGNYEQYF.

The CDR3 sequence: CASSYGGGANVFYTEAFF. For the CDR3, the DNA is TGTGCCAGCAGTTACGGTGGGGGCGCGAATGTTTTCTACACTGAAGCTTTCTTT. This chain links TRBV6-6 with TRBJ1-1; the D gene is possibly TRBD1 (6 bases). Trimming took off 2 bases at V and 3 bases at J, with 22 bases between the two ends. Germline V CDR1 and CDR2: MNHNY, SVGAGI (reference sequence). CDR3 length: 18 amino acids.

This clonotype has a count of ten or more. The V call is TRBV3-1, the J call TRBJ1-5, with D unresolved. Germline V lookup: CDR1 LGHDT, CDR2 YNNKEL (reference sequence). The CDR3 contains 13 residues. Between the trimmed V and J ends, which lost 4 bases and 4 bases, there was a span of 8 bases. This CDR3 reads CASSLNQNQPQHF. The CDR3, as DNA: TGTGCCAGCAGCCTAAATCAGAATCAGCCCCAGCATTTT. The full variable domain, with the rest looked up from reference TRBV3-1 and TRBJ1-5, is DTAVSQTPKYLVTQMGNDKSIKCEQNLGHDTMYWYKQDSKKFLKIMFSYNNKELIINETVPNRFSPKSPDKAHLNLHINSLELGDSAVYFCASSLNQNQPQHFGDGTRLSIL.

The chain links TRBV20-1 to TRBJ2-5; a weak D match, TRBD2 (6 bases). The CDR3 is 14 residues long. Germline-derived CDR1 and CDR2 are DFQATT and SNEGSKA (reference sequence). Trimming stripped 7 bases from V and 3 bases from J, with 18 bases between. As DNA, the CDR3 is TGCAGTGGCCGATCCCCGGGACTCAAAGAGACCCAGTACTTC. Protein product: CSGRSPGLKETQYF.

This clonotype was seen a single time. The V gene is TRBV7-6, the J gene TRBJ2-7; 8 bases align to TRBD1. The germline gives CDR1 SGHVS, CDR2 FNYEAQ. The V gene end was trimmed by 5 bases and the J gene end by 5 bases; junction bases not matched to a gene: 8. The CDR3 runs 14 residues. The CDR3 protein is CASSPTGAENEQYF. CDR3 sequence (DNA): TGTGCCAGCAGCCCGACAGGGGCTGAAAACGAGCAGTACTTC. Supplemented by reference TRBV7-6 and TRBJ2-7, the full variable domain reads GAGVSQSPRYKVTKRGQDVALRCDPISGHVSLYWYRQALGQGPEFLTYFNYEAQQDKSGLPNDRFSAERPEGSISTLTIQRTEQRDSAMYRCASSPTGAENEQYFGPGTRLTVT.

The chain uses TRBV6-1 and TRBJ1-5; TRBD1 agrees at 11 bases. CDR1 and CDR2 (germline): MNHNS, SASEGT. V was clipped by 7 bases and J by 4 bases; unmatched bases: 6. The CDR3 totals 15 residues. CDR3 sequence (DNA): TGTGCCAGCAAATCGGGGACAGGGGGTAATCAGCCCCAGCATTTT. It specifies CASKSGTGGNQPQHF.